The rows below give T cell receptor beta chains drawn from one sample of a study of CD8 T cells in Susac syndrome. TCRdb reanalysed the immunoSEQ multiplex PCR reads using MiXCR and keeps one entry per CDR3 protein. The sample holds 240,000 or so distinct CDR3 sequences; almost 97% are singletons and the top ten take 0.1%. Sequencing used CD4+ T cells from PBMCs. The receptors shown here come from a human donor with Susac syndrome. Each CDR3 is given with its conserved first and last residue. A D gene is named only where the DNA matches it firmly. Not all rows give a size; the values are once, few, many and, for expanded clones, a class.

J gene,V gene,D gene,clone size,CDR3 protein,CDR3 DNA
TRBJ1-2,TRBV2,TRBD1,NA,CASSPTGGSGYTF,TGTGCCAGCAGTCCTACAGGGGGGAGTGGCTACACCTTC
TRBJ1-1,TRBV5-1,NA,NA,CASSLAWTGNTEAFF,TGCGCCAGCAGCTTGGCCTGGACGGGGAACACTGAAGCTTTCTTT
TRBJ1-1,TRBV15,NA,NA,CATSREGFGSDEAFF,TGTGCCACCAGCAGAGAGGGGTTTGGATCAGATGAAGCTTTCTTT
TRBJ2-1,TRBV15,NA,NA,CATSRRPTIGYNEQFF,TGTGCCACCAGCAGGCGGCCTACGATAGGGTACAATGAGCAGTTCTTC
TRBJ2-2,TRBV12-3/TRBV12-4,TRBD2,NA,CASTVFSGRGDGELFF,TGTGCCAGCACCGTCTTCAGCGGGAGAGGCGACGGGGAGCTGTTTTTT
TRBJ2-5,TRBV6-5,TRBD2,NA,CASSYSEVLGIAGDDLETQYF,TGTGCCAGCAGTTACTCAGAGGTGTTGGGGATAGCGGGAGATGATCTGGAGACCCAGTACTTC
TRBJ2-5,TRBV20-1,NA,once,CSARRGLQETQYF,TGCAGTGCTAGACGGGGACTTCAAGAGACCCAGTACTTC
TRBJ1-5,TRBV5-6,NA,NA,CASSPRTGPNQPQHF,TGTGCCAGCAGCCCTCGAACAGGGCCAAATCAGCCCCAGCATTTT
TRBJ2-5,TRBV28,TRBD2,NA,CASSTGLARETQYF,TGTGCCAGCAGTACGGGACTAGCGAGGGAGACCCAGTACTTC
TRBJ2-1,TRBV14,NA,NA,CASSPLKHRERINNEQFF,TGTGCCAGCAGCCCCCTGAAGCACAGGGAACGAATTAACAATGAGCAGTTCTTC
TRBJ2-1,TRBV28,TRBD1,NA,CASSLPGQGINNEQFF,TGTGCCAGCAGTTTACCGGGACAGGGAATTAACAATGAGCAGTTCTTC
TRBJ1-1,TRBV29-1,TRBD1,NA,CSGHTGGFTEAFF,TGCAGCGGGCACACAGGGGGATTCACTGAAGCTTTCTTT
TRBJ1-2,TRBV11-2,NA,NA,CASSLETGPYGYTF,TGTGCCAGCAGCTTAGAGACGGGCCCCTATGGCTACACCTTC
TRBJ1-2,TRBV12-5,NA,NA,CASGPSVRSGDYGYTF,NA
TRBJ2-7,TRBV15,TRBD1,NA,CATSRDRLTGTGYEQYF,TGTGCCACCAGCAGAGATCGGCTTACCGGGACAGGCTACGAGCAGTACTTC
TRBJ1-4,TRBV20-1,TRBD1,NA,CSARDRGQEKLFF,TGCAGTGCTAGAGACAGGGGGCAGGAAAAACTGTTTTTT
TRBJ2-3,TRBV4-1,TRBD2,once,CASSQTGLAGPKRSDTQYF,TGCGCCAGCAGCCAGACGGGACTAGCGGGGCCCAAGAGATCAGATACGCAGTATTTT
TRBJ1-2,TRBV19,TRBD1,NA,CASSMGDRGLRGYTF,TGTGCCAGTAGTATGGGGGACAGGGGGCTGAGGGGCTACACCTTC
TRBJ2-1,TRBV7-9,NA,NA,CASSFTGATPRQFF,TGTGCCAGCAGCTTTACCGGGGCCACTCCAAGGCAGTTCTTC
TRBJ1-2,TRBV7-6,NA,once,CASSLAVDYGYTF,TGTGCCAGCAGCTTAGCCGTAGACTATGGCTACACCTTC
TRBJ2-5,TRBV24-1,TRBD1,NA,CATSLHRGRSETQYF,TGTGCCACCAGCCTACACAGGGGTCGTTCGGAGACCCAGTACTTC
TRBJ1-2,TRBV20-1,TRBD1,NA,CSASGTGGGHGYTF,TGCAGTGCTTCCGGGACAGGGGGCGGGCATGGCTACACCTTC
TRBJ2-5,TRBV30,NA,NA,CAWSGTGTRETQYF,TGTGCCTGGAGTGGGACTGGTACTCGAGAGACCCAGTACTTC
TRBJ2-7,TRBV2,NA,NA,CASRGASENNEQYF,TGTGCCAGCCGAGGGGCGTCTGAGAACAACGAGCAGTACTTC
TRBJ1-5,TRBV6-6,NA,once,CASSYVGTQPQHF,TGTGCCAGCAGTTACGTGGGCACTCAGCCCCAGCATTTT
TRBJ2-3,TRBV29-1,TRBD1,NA,CSARGGWFAGITSSTDTQYF,TGCAGCGCCCGAGGGGGCTGGTTTGCGGGTATTACCTCTAGCACAGATACGCAGTATTTT
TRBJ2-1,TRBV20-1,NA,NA,CSAKEPLVYNEQFF,TGCAGTGCCAAGGAGCCACTCGTCTACAATGAGCAGTTCTTC
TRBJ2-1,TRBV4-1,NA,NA,CASSPLHLPGLPSTEQFF,TGCGCCAGCAGCCCCCTTCACCTCCCGGGACTCCCCTCCACGGAGCAGTTCTTC
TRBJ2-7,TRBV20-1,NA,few,CSASLGAYEQYF,TGCAGTGCTAGTTTGGGGGCCTACGAGCAGTACTTC
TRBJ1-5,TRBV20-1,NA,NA,CSASLTQSQPQHF,TGCAGTGCTAGTCTGACGCAGAGTCAGCCCCAGCATTTT
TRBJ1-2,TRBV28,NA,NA,CASIRGAGVGYTF,TGTGCCAGCATCCGTGGGGCAGGGGTTGGCTACACCTTC
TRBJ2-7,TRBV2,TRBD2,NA,CASSADPGLASYEQYF,TGTGCCAGCAGTGCCGACCCGGGACTAGCGTCCTACGAGCAGTACTTC
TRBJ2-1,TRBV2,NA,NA,CASRMAGLPNEQFF,TGTGCCAGCAGGATGGCCGGGTTGCCCAATGAGCAGTTCTTC